These 17 T cell receptor beta chains came from one sample sequenced in a study of blood T cell repertoires in COVID-19. Measured with immunoSEQ multiplex PCR; TCRdb has only the in-frame clones, and not every one. This sample has around 99,000 clones, with 79% found just once. The sample was peripheral blood. These receptor sequences come from a woman older than 75 with active or convalescent COVID-19.

This sequence joins TRBV9 and TRBJ2-1; no definite D call. CDR1 is SGDLS, CDR2 YYNGEE, per germline. V gave up 0 bases and J gave up 3 bases, with 10 bases separating them. The length of the CDR3 is 15 residues. The CDR3 nucleotides read TGTGCCAGCAGCGTAGATCCCGGTGACTACAATGAGCAGTTCTTC. It specifies CASSVDPGDYNEQFF.

The chain couples TRBV7-3 to TRBJ2-2; perhaps TRBD2 as D (6 bases). CDR1 SGHTA and CDR2 FQGTGA come from the germline V gene. Trimming pared 5 bases from V and 6 bases from J, leaving 13 bases between. This CDR3 region has 14 residues. The CDR3 nucleotides read TGTGCCAGCAGCCTAAAGCGACTAGCCGGGGAGCTGTTTTTT. Its protein product is CASSLKRLAGELFF.

This clone was seen only a few times. The chain has TRBV5-4 and TRBJ2-6; TRBD2 is a possible D gene (5 bases). Germline V gene data show CDR1 as SGHNT and CDR2 as YYREEE (reference sequence). The V gene lost 4 bases and the J gene lost 0 bases, with 8 bases spanning the gap. This CDR3 spans 15 amino acids. The CDR3 here is CASSREGSGANVLTF. The CDR3 coding sequence is TGTGCCAGCAGCCGCGAGGGCTCTGGGGCCAACGTCCTGACTTTC.

This chain uses TRBV29-1 with TRBJ2-7; D is perhaps TRBD1 (5 bases). V lost 3 bases and J 2 bases, leaving 14 bases between the germline ends. This CDR3 comprises 14 residues. Per the germline V gene, CDR1 is SQVTM and CDR2 is ANQGSEA. This CDR3 is CSVEVRGRPYEQYF. In DNA, the CDR3 is TGCAGCGTTGAGGTAAGGGGCCGACCCTACGAGCAGTACTTC.

This clone was seen many times. The chain is built from TRBV12-5 and TRBJ2-7, with 9 bases aligning to TRBD1. Looked up from germline, CDR1 is LGHNT and CDR2 is FRNRAP. CDR3 length equals 15 residues. The ends lost 7 bases at V and 4 bases at J; junction bases unmatched: 11. The CDR3 nucleotides are TGTGCTAGTGCCGAATCCCGGACAGGGGCATACGAGCAGTACTTC. As protein: CASAESRTGAYEQYF.

The chain links TRBV20-1 to TRBJ2-5; D is undetermined. In germline, CDR1 is DFQATT, CDR2 SNEGSKA (reference sequence). The CDR3 runs to 10 residues. V lost 5 bases and J lost 2, with 3 bases in between. DNA for the CDR3: TGCAGTGCTTCGCAAGAGACCCAGTACTTC. Translation gives CSASQETQYF.

This clone was counted a few times. The V gene is TRBV6-5, the J gene TRBJ2-5; 9 positions match TRBD1. The CDR3 is 14 residues long. Trimming cost V 6 bases and J 3 bases; bases outside gene matches: 5. Germline V gene lookup returns CDR1 MNHEY and CDR2 SVGAGI. Written as DNA, the CDR3 is TGTGCCAGCAGCAAGGGACAGGGAGAAGAGACCCAGTACTTC. Translation: CASSKGQGEETQYF.

The chain uses TRBV4-2 and TRBJ1-5, with D unresolved. Trimming cost V 0 bases and J 5 bases, with 5 bases left between them. The CDR3 has 13 amino acids. Per the germline V gene, CDR1 is LGHNA and CDR2 is YNFKEQ. The CDR3 sequence is CASSQEQDQPQHF. DNA for the CDR3: TGTGCCAGCAGCCAAGAGCAGGATCAGCCCCAGCATTTT.

This chain links TRBV29-1 with TRBJ1-5, with TRBD1 matching over 7 bases. Unmatched junction bases numbered 11, after V lost 6 bases and J lost 6 bases. This CDR3 has 14 amino acids. Germline V lookup: CDR1 SQVTM, CDR2 ANQGSEA. The CDR3 nucleotides read TGCAGCGTCTTAGTAGGGGGCCAAGGTCAGCCCCAGCATTTT. Amino acid sequence: CSVLVGGQGQPQHF.

V gene TRBV18 combines with J gene TRBJ2-5; 10 positions match TRBD2. The V gene end was trimmed by 6 bases and the J gene end by 4 bases; junction bases not matched to a gene: 5. The CDR3 is 14 residues long. Looked up from germline, CDR1 is KGHSH and CDR2 is LQKENI. The CDR3 DNA sequence: TGTGCCAGCTCGCTAGCGGGAGTAGGAGAGACCCAGTACTTC. This codes for CASSLAGVGETQYF.

The rearrangement joins TRBV5-6 to TRBJ1-4; 8 nucleotides match TRBD1. V shed 4 bases, J shed 8 bases, and the junction held 10 bases outside the gene matches. The CDR3 has 15 amino acids. Germline V lookup: CDR1 SGHDT, CDR2 YYEEEE. The CDR3 protein is CASSKVGQGGEKLFF. The CDR3, as DNA: TGTGCCAGCAGCAAAGTAGGACAGGGAGGGGAAAAACTGTTTTTT.

The table lists this clone with a count of one. The chain joins TRBV20-1 to TRBJ2-7; 12 bases agree with TRBD1. The trim removed 3 bases at V and 6 bases at J, leaving 24 bases unmatched. Germline CDR1 is DFQATT and CDR2 is SNEGSKA (reference sequence). The CDR3 spans 20 residues. The CDR3 is CSASGTGGEGKRRLLGEQYF. CDR3 DNA sequence: TGCAGTGCTAGTGGGACAGGGGGCGAAGGGAAACGAAGATTGCTTGGCGAGCAGTACTTC.

The chain recombines TRBV18 with TRBJ2-7; unclear D gene. Germline V gene sequence: CDR1 KGHSH, CDR2 LQKENI. The length of the CDR3 is 15 residues. Between the trimmed V and J ends, which lost 2 bases and 0 bases, there was a span of 11 bases. The CDR3 nucleotides read TGTGCCAGCTCACCAACGCCGGGTGGCTCCTACGAGCAGTACTTC. Translated, it gives CASSPTPGGSYEQYF.

The gene calls are TRBV2 and TRBJ2-7; 8 nucleotides match TRBD1. V lost 6 bases to trimming and J lost 3 bases; unmatched junction nucleotides: 4. This CDR3 spans 13 amino acids. The germline gives CDR1 SNHLY, CDR2 FYNNEI. The CDR3 is CASSTGGDYEQYF. The CDR3 DNA is TGTGCCAGCAGCACAGGGGGAGACTACGAGCAGTACTTC.

The genes are TRBV9 and TRBJ2-5; the match to TRBD2 covers 7 bases. Germline V gives CDR1 SGDLS, CDR2 YYNGEE. With 0 bases clipped from V and 2 bases from J, the junction kept 1 base outside the gene matches. This CDR3 spans 14 amino acids. The CDR3 loop is CASSVGGGQETQYF. In DNA form, the CDR3 reads TGTGCCAGCAGCGTAGGGGGGGGACAAGAGACCCAGTACTTC.

This chain uses TRBV5-1 with TRBJ2-2; a weak D match, TRBD2 (5 bases). V lost 4 bases, J lost 6 bases, and 13 bases lay in between. This CDR3 is 14 amino acids long. Germline CDR1 is SGHRS and CDR2 is YFSETQ. CDR3 sequence: CASSAGISAGELFF. As DNA, the CDR3 is TGCGCCAGCAGCGCGGGTATTAGCGCCGGGGAGCTGTTTTTT. The full variable domain, rest sourced from reference TRBV5-1 and TRBJ2-2, is KAGVTQTPRYLIKTRGQQVTLSCSPISGHRSVSWYQQTPGQGLQFLFEYFSETQRNKGNFPGRFSGRQFSNSRSEMNVSTLELGDSALYLCASSAGISAGELFFGEGSRLTVL.

The chain carries TRBV7-2 and TRBJ2-3, with TRBD2 matching 10 bases. Trimming at V came to 1 base and at J to 5 bases, leaving 3 bases not matched to a gene. Germline CDR1 and CDR2: SGHTA and FQGNSA. The CDR3 totals 15 residues. Written as DNA, the CDR3 is TGTGCCAGCAGCTTAGGTCGACTAGCGGGAGATACGCAGTATTTT. Amino acids: CASSLGRLAGDTQYF.